This TCR beta chain was sequenced for a study of tumor-infiltrating lymphocytes in primary liver carcinoma. Study details: Among the tumors, stages were T1-T3 N0M0 and sizes roughly 4.2 to 11 cm.

This clonotype appeared a single time. Antigen unknown. Unsorted bulk tissue (about 20-30 mg) underwent RNA and DNA co-extraction. Samples were taken from five separate regions (per tumor). Germline V gives CDR1 SGHDT, CDR2 YYEEEE. CDR3 length: 16 residues. V was shortened by 3 bases and J by 7 bases, with 20 bases between the two germline ends. Reverse transcription of 500 to 650 ng total RNA with a constant-region primer produced TCR beta cDNA. A slightly modified ARM-PCR protocol with three nested multiplex PCR rounds produced these TCR beta libraries. The first two PCR rounds, roughly 10 cycles each, used TRBV1-TRBV30 forward primers and a C-beta reverse primer. Via MiXCR, TCRdb re-called the multiplex PCR reads, giving one row per CDR3 protein. The sample lists about 60,000 distinct CDR3 sequences; around 64% were seen once. Study-wide findings and caveats: It was in tumors, not blood, that the top-250-clone fraction was significantly higher (p = 0.039). Among top clones, only about 7.5-25% appeared in all five tumor regions.

V gene TRBV5-6 combines with J gene TRBJ2-1; D not resolved. The sample consisted of liver tumor tissue from sampling region 4. Subset of the sample: tumor region T4, right-lateral pole. This receptor was identified in a man aged 40-50 years with primary liver carcinoma and hepatitis B virus infection. The CDR3 sequence: CASSSPELSGLNEQFF. CDR3 bases: TGTGCCAGCAGCTCACCGGAACTAAGTGGGTTGAATGAGCAGTTCTTC.